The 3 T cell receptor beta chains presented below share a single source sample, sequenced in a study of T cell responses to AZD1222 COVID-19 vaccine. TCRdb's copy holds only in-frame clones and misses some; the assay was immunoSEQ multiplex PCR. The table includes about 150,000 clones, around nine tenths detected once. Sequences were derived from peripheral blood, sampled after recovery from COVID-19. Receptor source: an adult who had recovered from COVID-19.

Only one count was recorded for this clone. The CDR3 is CASSPGTSGSGEDTQYF. DNA of the CDR3: TGTGCCAGCTCACCCGGGACTAGCGGGAGTGGCGAAGATACGCAGTATTTT. V is TRBV18 and J is TRBJ2-3; TRBD2 matches 14 bases. Trimming took 3 bases from V and 5 from J; bases not matched to a gene: 7. Germline V gives CDR1 KGHSH, CDR2 LQKENI. The CDR3 has 17 residues.

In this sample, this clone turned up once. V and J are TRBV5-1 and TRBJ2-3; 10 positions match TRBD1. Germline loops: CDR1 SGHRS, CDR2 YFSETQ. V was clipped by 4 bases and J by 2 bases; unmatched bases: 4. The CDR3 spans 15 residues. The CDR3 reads CASSHGTGVTDTQYF. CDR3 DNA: TGCGCCAGCAGCCATGGGACAGGGGTCACAGATACGCAGTATTTT. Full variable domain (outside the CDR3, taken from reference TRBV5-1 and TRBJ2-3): KAGVTQTPRYLIKTRGQQVTLSCSPISGHRSVSWYQQTPGQGLQFLFEYFSETQRNKGNFPGRFSGRQFSNSRSEMNVSTLELGDSALYLCASSHGTGVTDTQYFGPGTRLTVL.

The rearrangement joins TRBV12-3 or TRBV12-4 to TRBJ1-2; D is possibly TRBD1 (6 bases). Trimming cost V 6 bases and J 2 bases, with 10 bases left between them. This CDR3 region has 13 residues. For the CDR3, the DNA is TGTGCCAGCAGGACGACAGGAAACTATGGCTACACCTTC. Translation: CASRTTGNYGYTF.